Ten or more counts support the clone carrying this TCR beta chain. The CDR3 totals 15 residues. V shed 6 bases, J shed 3 bases, and the junction held 6 bases outside the gene matches. TCRdb re-derived calls from the PCR reads in MiXCR, one entry per CDR3 protein. The table includes over 10,000 distinct CDR3 sequences, more than 45% detected once. This record belongs to a study of tumor-infiltrating lymphocytes in oesophageal squamous cell carcinoma. This clonotype originated in a female donor with esophageal squamous cell carcinoma. The sample consisted of esophageal tumor tissue. The V call is TRBV12-3 or TRBV12-4, the J call TRBJ1-5; 9 nucleotides agree with TRBD1. The CDR3 loop reads CASRTGGAANQPQHF. In nucleotides, the CDR3 is TGTGCCAGCAGAACAGGGGGCGCAGCCAATCAGCCCCAGCATTTT.